This T cell receptor (beta chain) was identified during a study of T cell changes during pregnancy in multiple sclerosis. CDR3 length: 14 amino acids. The germline V gene has CDR1 SEHNR and CDR2 FQNEAQ (reference sequence). Trimming shortened V by 5 bases and J by 3 bases, and 13 bases separated the two germline ends. The assay was immunoSEQ multiplex PCR, and TCRdb's table has in-frame clones only and misses some. In the table there are over 85,000 clones, 90% of which are singletons. The V and J genes are TRBV7-9 and TRBJ1-2; D gene ambiguous. The sequencing used peripheral blood, collected in the second trimester of pregnancy. This clonotype was sampled from a female donor in good health, enrolled as a control in a pregnancy study. The CDR3 is CASSPRSTDYGYTF. The DNA of the CDR3 is TGTGCCAGCAGCCCGCGTAGCACCGACTATGGCTACACCTTC.